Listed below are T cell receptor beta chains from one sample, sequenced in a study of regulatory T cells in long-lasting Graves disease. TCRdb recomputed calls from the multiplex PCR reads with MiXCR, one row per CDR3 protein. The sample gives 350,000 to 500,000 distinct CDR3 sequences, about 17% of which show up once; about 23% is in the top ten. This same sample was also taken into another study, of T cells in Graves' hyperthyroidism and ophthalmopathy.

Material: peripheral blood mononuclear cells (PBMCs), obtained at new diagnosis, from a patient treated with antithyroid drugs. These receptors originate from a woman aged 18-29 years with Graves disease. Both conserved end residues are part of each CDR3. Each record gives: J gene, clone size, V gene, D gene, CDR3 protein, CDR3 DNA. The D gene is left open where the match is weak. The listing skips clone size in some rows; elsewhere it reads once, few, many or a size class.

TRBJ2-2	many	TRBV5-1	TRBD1	CASSLGTVNTGELFF	TGCGCCAGCAGCCTCGGGACAGTTAACACCGGGGAGCTGTTTTTT
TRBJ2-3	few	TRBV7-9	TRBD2	CASSLDYRLAGDTQYF	TGTGCCAGCAGCTTAGACTATAGGCTAGCGGGAGATACGCAGTATTTT
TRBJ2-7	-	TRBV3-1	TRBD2	CASSLGGGDEQYF	TGTGCCAGCAGCCTTGGGGGAGGGGACGAGCAGTACTTC
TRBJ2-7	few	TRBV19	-	CASSRRGTSYEQYF	TGTGCCAGTAGTAGAAGGGGGACCTCCTACGAGCAGTACTTC
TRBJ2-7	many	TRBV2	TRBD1	CANAGTALEQYF	TGTGCCAACGCAGGGACAGCCTTAGAGCAGTACTTC
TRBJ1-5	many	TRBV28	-	CASSSRNQPQHF	TGTGCCAGCAGTTCCCGCAATCAGCCCCAGCATTTT
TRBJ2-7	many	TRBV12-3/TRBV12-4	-	CASSSGTGREQYF	TGTGCCAGCAGTTCAGGTACAGGCCGGGAGCAGTACTTC
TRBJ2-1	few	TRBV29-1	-	CSVDGLSGDYNEQFF	TGCAGCGTTGATGGGTTGTCGGGAGACTACAATGAGCAGTTCTTC
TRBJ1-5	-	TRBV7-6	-	CASSLDPTAGGPGTDTQHF	TGTGCCAGCAGCTTAGATCCCACAGCGGGAGGGCCGGGTACAGATACGCAGCATTTT
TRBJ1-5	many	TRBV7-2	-	CASREGGNQPQHF	TGTGCCAGCCGGGAGGGTGGCAATCAGCCCCAGCATTTT
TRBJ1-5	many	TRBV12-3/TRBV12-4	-	CASTSQEGPNQPQHF	TGTGCCAGCACCTCCCAGGAGGGGCCGAATCAGCCCCAGCATTTT
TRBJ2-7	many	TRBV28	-	CASTTRGYEQYF	TGTGCCAGCACCACCCGAGGGTACGAGCAGTACTTC
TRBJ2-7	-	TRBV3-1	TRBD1	CASSQVVRDRGPYEQYF	TGTGCCAGCAGCCAAGTCGTGCGGGACAGGGGTCCCTACGAGCAGTACTTC
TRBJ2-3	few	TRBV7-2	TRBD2	CASSTQTSGSNTQYF	TGTGCCAGCAGCACTCAGACTAGCGGGAGTAATACGCAGTATTTT
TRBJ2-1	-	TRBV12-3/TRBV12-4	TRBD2	CASRLSGRGNEQFF	TGTGCCAGCAGACTTAGCGGGCGGGGCAATGAGCAGTTCTTC
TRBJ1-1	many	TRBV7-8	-	CASSPNRWGTEAFF	TGTGCCAGCAGCCCCAACCGATGGGGGACTGAAGCTTTCTTT
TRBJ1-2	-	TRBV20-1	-	CSARRGSGYTF	TGCAGTGCTAGAAGGGGGAGTGGCTACACCTTC
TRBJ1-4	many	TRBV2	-	CASSEEGTYTEKLFF	TGTGCCAGCAGTGAAGAGGGCACCTATACTGAAAAACTGTTTTTT
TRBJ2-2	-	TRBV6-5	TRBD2	CASSYSTSGTGELFF	TGTGCCAGCAGTTACTCTACTAGCGGCACCGGGGAGCTGTTTTTT
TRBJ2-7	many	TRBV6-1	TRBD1	CASSEEGTGSYEQYF	TGTGCCAGCAGTGAAGAGGGGACAGGGTCCTACGAGCAGTACTTC
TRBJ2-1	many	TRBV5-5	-	CASSLVGGGSSEQFF	TGTGCCAGCAGCTTGGTGGGGGGCGGGAGCAGTGAGCAGTTCTTC
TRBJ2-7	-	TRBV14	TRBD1	CASSQGDRDEQYF	TGTGCCAGCAGCCAAGGGGACAGGGACGAGCAGTACTTC
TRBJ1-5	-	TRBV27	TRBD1	CASSLLDRVGHF	TGTGCCAGCAGTTTACTGGACAGGGTGGGGCATTTT
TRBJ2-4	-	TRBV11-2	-	CASSSSGVLSDIQYF	TGTGCCAGCAGCTCGTCGGGGGTACTATCTGACATTCAGTACTTC
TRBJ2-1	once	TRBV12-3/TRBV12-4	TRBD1	CASTRNPGTASTTRIPYEQFF	TGTGCCAGCACCCGAAACCCCGGGACAGCCTCGACTACCCGCATCCCTTATGAGCAGTTCTTC
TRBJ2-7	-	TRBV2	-	CARGVDGTYEQYF	TGTGCCAGGGGGGTAGACGGCACCTACGAGCAGTACTTC
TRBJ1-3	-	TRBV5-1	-	CASSQETAGNTIYF	TGCGCCAGCAGCCAGGAAACAGCTGGAAACACCATATATTTT
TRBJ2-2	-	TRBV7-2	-	CASSQSTGWGTGELFF	TGTGCCAGCAGCCAATCGACTGGATGGGGGACCGGGGAGCTGTTTTTT
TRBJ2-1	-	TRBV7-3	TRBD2	CARIPLAGEDNEQFF	TGTGCCAGAATCCCTCTAGCGGGAGAAGACAATGAGCAGTTCTTC
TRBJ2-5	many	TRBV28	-	CASSLSGARETQYF	TGTGCCAGCAGTTTATCAGGGGCTAGGGAGACCCAGTACTTC
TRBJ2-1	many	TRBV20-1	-	CSARGRDGTYNEQFF	TGCAGTGCTAGAGGCCGGGACGGCACCTACAATGAGCAGTTCTTC
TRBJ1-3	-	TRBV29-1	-	CSVGESGPGGSGNTIYF	TGCAGCGTTGGGGAATCGGGCCCCGGGGGCTCTGGAAACACCATATATTTT
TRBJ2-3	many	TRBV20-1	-	CSARGTPTDTQYF	TGCAGTGCTAGGGGGACCCCCACAGATACGCAGTATTTT
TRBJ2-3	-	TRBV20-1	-	CSADWGGTNTDTRYF	TGCAGTGCGGACTGGGGCGGAACCAACACAGATACGCGGTATTTT
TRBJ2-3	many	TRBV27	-	CASSFFSGLRGDTQYF	TGTGCCAGCAGTTTTTTTAGCGGATTGCGGGGAGATACGCAGTATTTT